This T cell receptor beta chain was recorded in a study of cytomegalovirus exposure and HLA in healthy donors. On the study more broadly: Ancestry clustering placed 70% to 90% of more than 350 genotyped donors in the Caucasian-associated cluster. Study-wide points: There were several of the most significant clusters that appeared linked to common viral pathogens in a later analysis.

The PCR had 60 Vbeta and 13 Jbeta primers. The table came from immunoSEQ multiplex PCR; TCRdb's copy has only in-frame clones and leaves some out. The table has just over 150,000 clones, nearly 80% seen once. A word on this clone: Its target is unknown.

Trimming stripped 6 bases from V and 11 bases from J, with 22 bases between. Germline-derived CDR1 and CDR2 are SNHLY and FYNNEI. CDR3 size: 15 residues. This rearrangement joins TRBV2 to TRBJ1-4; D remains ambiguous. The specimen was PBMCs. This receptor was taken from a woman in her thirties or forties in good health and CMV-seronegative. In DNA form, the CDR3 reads TGTGCCAGCAGCGACTACCTTCCCGGACCCGGGAAACTGTTTTTT. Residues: CASSDYLPGPGKLFF.